The 5 T cell receptor beta chains reported below all come from one sample, sequenced in a study of CD8+CD57+ T cells in acquired aplastic anemia. Profiling of TCR beta VDJ combinations and CDR3 sequences used genomic DNA as template. Using its own MiXCR run on the reads, TCRdb lists one record per CDR3 protein. The repertoire consists of more than 100,000 distinct CDR3 sequences, with roughly 40% occurring once and the leading ten covering roughly 8.4%. The sequenced material came from sorted CD4+, CD8+, or CD8+CD57+ T cells (not recorded which) from PBMCs. Receptors originate from a human donor in good health, serving as a control.

This clonotype was recorded at least ten times. V gene TRBV3-1 combines with J gene TRBJ2-1; D gene unclear. CDR3 length: 13 amino acids. CDR1 is LGHDT, CDR2 YNNKEL, per germline (reference sequence). V was cut by 1 base and J by 10 bases, with 11 bases left in between. The CDR3 bases are TGTGCCAGCAGCCAAGGCCGAGTAGGGGAGCAGTTCTTC. Residues: CASSQGRVGEQFF.

A remark on this clonotype: A read error may be the cause here, since a much bigger clone is one base away. Here the CDR3 omits its conserved ending phenylalanine or tryptophan, so a read error is the likely source. This chain connects TRBV11-2 to TRBJ2-1, with 11 bases lining up with TRBD1. Trimming at V came to 5 bases and at J to 6 bases, leaving 9 bases not matched to a gene. CDR1 is SGHAT and CDR2 is FQNNGV in the germline V gene. The CDR3 loop spans 16 amino acids. CDR3 sequence: CASSPMGTGGINEQFV. DNA for the CDR3: TGTGCCAGCAGCCCGATGGGGACAGGGGGGATCAATGAGCAGTTCGTC.

The chain employs TRBV29-1 and TRBJ2-5; 7 bases agree with TRBD2. Germline V CDR1 and CDR2: SQVTM, ANQGSEA. The CDR3 loop spans 11 amino acids. V was pared by 5 bases and J by 5 bases, with 2 bases of the junction left unmatched. The CDR3 coding sequence is TGCAGCGTTCGGGGGGACGAGACCCAGTACTTC. It is translated as CSVRGDETQYF. Together with reference TRBV29-1 and TRBJ2-5, the CDR3 gives the full variable domain: SAVISQKPSRDICQRGTSLTIQCQVDSQVTMMFWYRQQPGQSLTLIATANQGSEATYESGFVIDKFPISRPNLTFSTLTVSNMSPEDSSIYLCSVRGDETQYFGPGTRLLVL.

This clonotype was picked up a small number of times. The junction shows a germline mismatch at one end, possibly a read error. The chain recombines TRBV20-1 with TRBJ1-2, with a tentative D call TRBD1 (5 bases). CDR3 length: 12 residues. CDR1 DFQATT and CDR2 SNEGSKA come from the germline V gene (reference sequence). The CDR3 bases are TGCAGTGCTTTAGACAGCAACTGTGGCTACACCTTT. Its translation is CSALDSNCGYTF.

On this clonotype itself: One end of the junction is discordant with germline, which a read error may explain. The chain couples TRBV10-2 to TRBJ2-5, with TRBD1 matching over 12 bases. This CDR3 has 15 residues. Germline loops: CDR1 WSHSY, CDR2 SAAADI. The CDR3 nucleotides are TGTGCCAGCAGGGACAGGGGGCCTTTAATACGAGTCCAGTACTTC. This codes for CASRDRGPLIRVQYF.